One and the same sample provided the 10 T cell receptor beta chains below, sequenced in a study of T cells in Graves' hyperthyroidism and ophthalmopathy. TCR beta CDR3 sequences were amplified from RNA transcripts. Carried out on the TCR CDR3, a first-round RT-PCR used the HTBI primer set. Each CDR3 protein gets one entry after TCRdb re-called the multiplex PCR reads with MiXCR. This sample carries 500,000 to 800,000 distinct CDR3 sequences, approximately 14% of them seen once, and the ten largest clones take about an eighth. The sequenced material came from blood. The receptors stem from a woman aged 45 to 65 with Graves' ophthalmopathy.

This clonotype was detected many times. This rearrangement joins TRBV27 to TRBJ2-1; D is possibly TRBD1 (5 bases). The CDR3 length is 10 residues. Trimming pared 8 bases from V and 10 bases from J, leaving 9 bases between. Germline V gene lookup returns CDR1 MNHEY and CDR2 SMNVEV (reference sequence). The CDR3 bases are TGTGCCAGCGGACACAGGGAGCAGTTCTTC. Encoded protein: CASGHREQFF.

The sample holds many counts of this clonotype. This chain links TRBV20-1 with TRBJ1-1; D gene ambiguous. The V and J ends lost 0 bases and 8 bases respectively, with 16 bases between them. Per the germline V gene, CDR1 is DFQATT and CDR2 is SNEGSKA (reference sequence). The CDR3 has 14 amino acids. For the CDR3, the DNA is TGCAGTGCTAGAGATCTTTCGGGAAATCCCGAAGCTTTCTTT. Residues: CSARDLSGNPEAFF.

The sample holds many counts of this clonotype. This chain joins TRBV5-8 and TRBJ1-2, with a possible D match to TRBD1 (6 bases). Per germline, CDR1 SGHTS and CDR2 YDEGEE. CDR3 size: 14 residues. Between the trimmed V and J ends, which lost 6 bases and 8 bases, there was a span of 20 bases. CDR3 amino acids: CASTRTAGREGYTF. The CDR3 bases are TGTGCCAGCACCCGGACAGCCGGTCGGGAGGGCTACACCTTC. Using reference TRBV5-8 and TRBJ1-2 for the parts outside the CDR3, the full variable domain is EAGVTQSPTHLIKTRGQQATLRCSPISGHTSVYWYQQALGLGLQFLLWYDEGEERNRGNFPPRFSGRQFPNYSSELNVNALELEDSALYLCASTRTAGREGYTFGSGTRLTVV.

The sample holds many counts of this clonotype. The CDR3, as DNA: TGTGCCAGCAGCTTAGGGGGAGGCTCTGGAAACACCATATATTTT. This gives the protein CASSLGGGSGNTIYF. The chain is built from TRBV7-2 and TRBJ1-3; D remains ambiguous. Trimming took off 1 base at V and 0 bases at J, with 7 bases between the two ends. Per the germline V gene, CDR1 is SGHTA and CDR2 is FQGNSA. CDR3 length: 15 amino acids.

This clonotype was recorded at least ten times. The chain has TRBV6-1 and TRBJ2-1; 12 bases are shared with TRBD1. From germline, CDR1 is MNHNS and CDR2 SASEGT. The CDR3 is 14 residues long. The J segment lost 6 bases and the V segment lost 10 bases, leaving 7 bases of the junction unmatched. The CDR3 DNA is TGTGCCACAATGGGACAGGGGGCCATCAATGAGCAGTTCTTC. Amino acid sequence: CATMGQGAINEQFF.

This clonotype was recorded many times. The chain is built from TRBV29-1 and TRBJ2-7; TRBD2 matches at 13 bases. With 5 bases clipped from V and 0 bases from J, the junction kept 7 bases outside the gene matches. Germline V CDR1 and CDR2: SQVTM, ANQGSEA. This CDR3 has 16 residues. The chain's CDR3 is CSVSGTSGTHSYEQYF. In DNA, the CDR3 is TGCAGCGTTTCCGGGACTAGCGGGACCCACTCCTACGAGCAGTACTTC.

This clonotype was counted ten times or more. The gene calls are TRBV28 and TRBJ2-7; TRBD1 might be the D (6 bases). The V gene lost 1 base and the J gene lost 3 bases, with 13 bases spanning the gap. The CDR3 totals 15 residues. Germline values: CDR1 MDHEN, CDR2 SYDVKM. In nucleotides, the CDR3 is TGTGCCAGCAGTTTATTGGGACAAAGAGTCTACGAGCAGTACTTC. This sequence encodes CASSLLGQRVYEQYF.

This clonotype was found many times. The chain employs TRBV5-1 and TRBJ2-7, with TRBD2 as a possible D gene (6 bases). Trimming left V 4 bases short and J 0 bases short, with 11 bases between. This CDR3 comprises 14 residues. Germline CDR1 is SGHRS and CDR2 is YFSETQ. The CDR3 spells CASSQTAGSYEQYF. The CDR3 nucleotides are TGCGCCAGCAGCCAAACAGCGGGCTCCTACGAGCAGTACTTC. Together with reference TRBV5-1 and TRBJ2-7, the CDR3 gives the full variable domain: KAGVTQTPRYLIKTRGQQVTLSCSPISGHRSVSWYQQTPGQGLQFLFEYFSETQRNKGNFPGRFSGRQFSNSRSEMNVSTLELGDSALYLCASSQTAGSYEQYFGPGTRLTVT.

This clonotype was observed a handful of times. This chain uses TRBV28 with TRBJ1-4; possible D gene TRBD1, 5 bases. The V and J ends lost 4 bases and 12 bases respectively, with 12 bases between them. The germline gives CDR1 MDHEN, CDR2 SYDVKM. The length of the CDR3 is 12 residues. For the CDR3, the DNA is TGTGCCAGCAGTTCAGGACATCCTCAACTGTTTTTT. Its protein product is CASSSGHPQLFF.

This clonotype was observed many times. The CDR3 DNA sequence: TGTGCCAGCAGTTTGGCAACAATGAACACTGAAGCTTTCTTT. Translation gives CASSLATMNTEAFF. The chain joins TRBV28 to TRBJ1-1; D is ambiguous. This CDR3 contains 14 residues. The V gene lost 3 bases and the J gene lost 0 bases, with 8 bases spanning the gap. CDR1 and CDR2 (germline): MDHEN, SYDVKM.